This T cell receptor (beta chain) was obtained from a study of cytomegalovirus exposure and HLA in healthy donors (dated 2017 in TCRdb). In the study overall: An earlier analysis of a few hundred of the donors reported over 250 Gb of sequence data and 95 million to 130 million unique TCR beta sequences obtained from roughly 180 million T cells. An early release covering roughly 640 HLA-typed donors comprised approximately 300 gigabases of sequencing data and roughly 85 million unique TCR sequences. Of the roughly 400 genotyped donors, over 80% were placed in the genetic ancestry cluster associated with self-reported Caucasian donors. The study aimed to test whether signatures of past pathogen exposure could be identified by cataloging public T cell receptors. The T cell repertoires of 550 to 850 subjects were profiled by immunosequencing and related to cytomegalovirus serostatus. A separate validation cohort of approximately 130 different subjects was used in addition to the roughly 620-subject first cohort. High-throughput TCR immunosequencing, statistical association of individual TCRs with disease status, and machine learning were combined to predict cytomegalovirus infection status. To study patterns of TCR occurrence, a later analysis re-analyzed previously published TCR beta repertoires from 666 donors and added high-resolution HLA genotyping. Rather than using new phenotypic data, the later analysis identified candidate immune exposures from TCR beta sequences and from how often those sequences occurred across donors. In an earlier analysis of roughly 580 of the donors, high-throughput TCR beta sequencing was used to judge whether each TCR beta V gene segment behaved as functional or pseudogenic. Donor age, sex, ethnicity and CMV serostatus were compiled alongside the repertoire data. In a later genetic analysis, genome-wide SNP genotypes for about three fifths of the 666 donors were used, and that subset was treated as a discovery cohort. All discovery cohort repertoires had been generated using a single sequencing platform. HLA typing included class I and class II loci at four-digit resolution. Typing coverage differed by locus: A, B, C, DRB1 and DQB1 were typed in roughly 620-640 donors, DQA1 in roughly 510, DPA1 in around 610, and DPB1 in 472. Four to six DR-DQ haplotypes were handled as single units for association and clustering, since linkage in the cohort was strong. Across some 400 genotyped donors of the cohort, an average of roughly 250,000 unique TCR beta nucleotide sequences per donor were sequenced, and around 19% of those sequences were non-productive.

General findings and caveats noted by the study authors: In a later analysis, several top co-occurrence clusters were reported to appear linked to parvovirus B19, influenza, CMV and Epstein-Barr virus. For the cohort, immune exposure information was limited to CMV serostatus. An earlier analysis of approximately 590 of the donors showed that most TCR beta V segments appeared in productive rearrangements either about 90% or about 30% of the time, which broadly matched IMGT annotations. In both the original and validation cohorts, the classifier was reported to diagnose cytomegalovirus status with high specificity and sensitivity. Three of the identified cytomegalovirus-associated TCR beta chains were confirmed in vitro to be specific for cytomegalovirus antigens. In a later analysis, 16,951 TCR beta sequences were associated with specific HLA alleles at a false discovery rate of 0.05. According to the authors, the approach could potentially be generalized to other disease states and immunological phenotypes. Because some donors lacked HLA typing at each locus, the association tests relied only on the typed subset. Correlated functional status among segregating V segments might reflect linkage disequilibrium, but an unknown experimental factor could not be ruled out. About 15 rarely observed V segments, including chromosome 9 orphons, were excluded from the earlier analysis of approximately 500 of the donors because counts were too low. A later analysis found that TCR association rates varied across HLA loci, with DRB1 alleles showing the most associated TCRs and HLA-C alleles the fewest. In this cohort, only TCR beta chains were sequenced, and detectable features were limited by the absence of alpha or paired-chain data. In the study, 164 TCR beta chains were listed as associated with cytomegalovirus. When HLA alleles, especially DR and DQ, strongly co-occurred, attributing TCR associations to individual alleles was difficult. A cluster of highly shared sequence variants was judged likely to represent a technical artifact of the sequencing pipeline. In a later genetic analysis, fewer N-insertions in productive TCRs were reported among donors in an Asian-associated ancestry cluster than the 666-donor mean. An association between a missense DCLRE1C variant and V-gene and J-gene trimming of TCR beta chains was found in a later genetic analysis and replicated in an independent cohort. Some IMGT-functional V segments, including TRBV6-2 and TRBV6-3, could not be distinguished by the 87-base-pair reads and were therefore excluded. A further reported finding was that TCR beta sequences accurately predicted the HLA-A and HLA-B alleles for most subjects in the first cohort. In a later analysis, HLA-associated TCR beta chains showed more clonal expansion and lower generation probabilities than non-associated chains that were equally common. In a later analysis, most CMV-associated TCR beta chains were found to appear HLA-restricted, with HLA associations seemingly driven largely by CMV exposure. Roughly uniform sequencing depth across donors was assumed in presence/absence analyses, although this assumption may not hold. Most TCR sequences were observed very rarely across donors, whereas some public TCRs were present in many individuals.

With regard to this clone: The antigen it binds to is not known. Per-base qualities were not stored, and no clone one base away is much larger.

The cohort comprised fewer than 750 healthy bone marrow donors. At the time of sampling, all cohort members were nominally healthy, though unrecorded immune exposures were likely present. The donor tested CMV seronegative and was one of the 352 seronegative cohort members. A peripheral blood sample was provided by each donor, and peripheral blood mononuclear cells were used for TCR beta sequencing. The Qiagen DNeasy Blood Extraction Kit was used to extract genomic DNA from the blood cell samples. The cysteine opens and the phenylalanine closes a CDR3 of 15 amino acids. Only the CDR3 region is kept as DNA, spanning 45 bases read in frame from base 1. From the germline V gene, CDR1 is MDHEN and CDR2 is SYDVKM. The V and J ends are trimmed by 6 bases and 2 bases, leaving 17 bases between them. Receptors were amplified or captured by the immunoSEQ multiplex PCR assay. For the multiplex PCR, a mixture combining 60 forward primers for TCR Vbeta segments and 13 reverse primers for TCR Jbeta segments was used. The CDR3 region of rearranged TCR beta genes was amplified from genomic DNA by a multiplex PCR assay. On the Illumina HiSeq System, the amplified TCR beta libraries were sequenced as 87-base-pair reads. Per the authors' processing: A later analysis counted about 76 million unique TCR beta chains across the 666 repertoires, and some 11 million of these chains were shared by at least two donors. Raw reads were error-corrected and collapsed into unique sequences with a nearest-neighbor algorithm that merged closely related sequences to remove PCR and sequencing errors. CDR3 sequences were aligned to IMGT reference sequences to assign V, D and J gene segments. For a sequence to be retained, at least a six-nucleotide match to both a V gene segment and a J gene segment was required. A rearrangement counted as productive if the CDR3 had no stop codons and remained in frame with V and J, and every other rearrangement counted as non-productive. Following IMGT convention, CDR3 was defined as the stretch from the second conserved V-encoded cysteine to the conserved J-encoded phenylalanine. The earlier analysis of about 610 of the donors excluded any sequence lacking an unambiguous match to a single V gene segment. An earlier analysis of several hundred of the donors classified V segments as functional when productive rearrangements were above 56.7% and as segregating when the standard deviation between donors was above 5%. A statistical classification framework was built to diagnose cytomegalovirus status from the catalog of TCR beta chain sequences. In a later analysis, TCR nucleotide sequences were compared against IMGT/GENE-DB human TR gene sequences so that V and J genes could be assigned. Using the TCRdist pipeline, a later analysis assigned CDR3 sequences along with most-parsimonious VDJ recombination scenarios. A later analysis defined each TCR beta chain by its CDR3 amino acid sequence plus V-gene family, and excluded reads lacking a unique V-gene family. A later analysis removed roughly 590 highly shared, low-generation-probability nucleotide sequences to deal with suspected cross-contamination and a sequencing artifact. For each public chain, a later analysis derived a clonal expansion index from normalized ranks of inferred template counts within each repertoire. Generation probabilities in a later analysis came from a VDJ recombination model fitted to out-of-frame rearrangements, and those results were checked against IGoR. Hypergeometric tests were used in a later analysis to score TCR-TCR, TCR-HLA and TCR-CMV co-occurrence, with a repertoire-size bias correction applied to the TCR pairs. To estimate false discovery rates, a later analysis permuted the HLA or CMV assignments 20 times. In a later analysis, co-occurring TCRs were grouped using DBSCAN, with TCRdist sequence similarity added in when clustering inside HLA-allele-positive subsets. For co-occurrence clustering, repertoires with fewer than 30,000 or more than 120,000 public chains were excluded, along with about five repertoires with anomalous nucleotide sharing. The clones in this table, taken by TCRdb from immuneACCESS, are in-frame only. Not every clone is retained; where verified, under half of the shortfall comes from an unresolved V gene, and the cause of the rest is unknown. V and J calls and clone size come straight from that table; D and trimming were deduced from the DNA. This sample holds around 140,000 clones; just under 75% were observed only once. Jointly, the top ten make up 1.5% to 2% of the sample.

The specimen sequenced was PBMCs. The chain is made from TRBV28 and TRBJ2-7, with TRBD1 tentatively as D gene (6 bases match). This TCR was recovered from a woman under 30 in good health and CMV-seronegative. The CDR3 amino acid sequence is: CASSPIGDTTYEQYF. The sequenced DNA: TGTGCCAGCAGCCCGATAGGGGACACGACCTACGAGCAGTACTTC.